The 27 T cell receptor beta chains below all came from one sample that was sequenced in a study of blood T cell repertoires in COVID-19. Sequenced by immunoSEQ multiplex PCR; TCRdb stores in-frame clones only, minus some. Of approximately 100,000 clones listed, 89% are singletons. The sequenced sample was peripheral blood. The receptor set was obtained from a woman aged 80 or over in a cohort sampled during active COVID-19.

This clone was recorded once. The genes are TRBV28 and TRBJ2-7, with TRBD1 identical over 11 bases. Germline V lookup: CDR1 MDHEN, CDR2 SYDVKM. CDR3 length equals 17 residues. V lost 3 bases to trimming and J lost 3 bases; unmatched junction nucleotides: 10. Here the CDR3 DNA reads TGTGCCAGCAGTTTCGCGGGGGGGACAGGGGGATTCTACGAGCAGTACTTC. Protein product: CASSFAGGTGGFYEQYF.

The chain couples TRBV3-1 (or the pseudogene TRBV3-2) to TRBJ2-7, with D perhaps TRBD2 (5 bases). Trimming stripped 1 base from V and 2 bases from J, with 9 bases between. The V gene's germline CDR1 is LGHDT and CDR2 YNNKEL (reference sequence). The CDR3 totals 14 residues. CDR3 protein: CASSQGTGTYEQYF. Written as DNA, the CDR3 is TGTGCCAGCAGCCAAGGGACTGGGACCTACGAGCAGTACTTC.

The chain recombines TRBV7-9 with TRBJ2-1; TRBD1 agrees at 7 bases. V lost 5 bases to trimming and J lost 6 bases; unmatched junction nucleotides: 4. This CDR3 contains 13 residues. Per germline, CDR1 SEHNR and CDR2 FQNEAQ (reference sequence). The CDR3 reads CASSGTGVNEQFF. The CDR3 DNA reads as TGTGCCAGCAGCGGAACAGGGGTCAATGAGCAGTTCTTC. Drawing the rest from reference TRBV7-9 and TRBJ2-1, the complete variable domain is DTGVSQNPRHKITKRGQNVTFRCDPISEHNRLYWYRQTLGQGPEFLTYFQNEAQLEKSRLLSDRFSAERPKGSFSTLEIQRTEQGDSAMYLCASSGTGVNEQFFGPGTRLTVL.

The rearrangement links TRBV6-5 to TRBJ2-1; 8 bases match TRBD2. Trimming at V came to 7 bases and at J to 7 bases, leaving 6 bases not matched to a gene. The CDR3 has 13 residues. CDR1 and CDR2 from the germline V gene are MNHEY and SVGAGI. The CDR3 spells CASNGRVENEQFF. The CDR3 DNA reads TGTGCCAGCAACGGGAGGGTAGAGAATGAGCAGTTCTTC.

This chain connects TRBV5-1 to TRBJ2-1; the D gene is possibly TRBD2 (7 bases). The V end lost 0 bases, the J end lost 15 bases, and 22 bases lay between the germline ends. Germline-derived CDR1 and CDR2 are SGHRS and YFSETQ. CDR3 length: 15 residues. CDR3 region: CASSLEGRGLYPPFF. CDR3 in DNA: TGCGCCAGCAGCTTGGAGGGGCGGGGGCTCTACCCCCCGTTCTTC.

The chain links TRBV12-3 or TRBV12-4 to TRBJ2-1; D not resolved. V lost 3 bases, J lost 8 bases, and 11 bases lay in between. The CDR3 has 13 amino acids. CDR3 sequence (DNA): TGTGCCAGCAGTTTTGGGCAGAACCATGAGCAGTTCTTC. Protein sequence: CASSFGQNHEQFF.

The V and J genes are TRBV5-1 and TRBJ2-2, with D perhaps matching TRBD2 (6 bases). The length of the CDR3 is 15 residues. V shed 4 bases and J shed 1 base, with 11 bases lying between them. Germline CDR1 and CDR2: SGHRS and YFSETQ. CDR3 in DNA: TGCGCCAGCAGCCCGGTGGGGGGGAACACCGGGGAGCTGTTTTTT. Amino acids: CASSPVGGNTGELFF.

The genes are TRBV1 and TRBJ2-3; the table's D call, TRBD2, was not checked against the DNA. TRBV1 is listed as a pseudogene. The CDR3 extends over 17 amino acids. The CDR3 sequence is CTSSPGISAASTDTQYF. The CDR3 nucleotides read TGCACCAGCAGCCCGGGGATTAGCGCAGCTAGCACAGATACGCAGTATTTT.

This clone was recorded only once. The sample has other DNA sequences that encode this CDR3 too. V and J are TRBV3-1 (or the pseudogene TRBV3-2) and TRBJ2-7; TRBD1 matches at 7 bases. With 6 bases clipped from V and 6 bases from J, the junction kept 5 bases outside the gene matches. CDR3 length equals 12 residues. Germline-derived CDR1 and CDR2 are LGHDT and YNNKEL (reference sequence). The CDR3 loop reads CASSLPGGEQYF. DNA for the CDR3: TGTGCCAGCAGTTTACCAGGGGGCGAGCAGTACTTC.

The rearrangement joins TRBV6-4 to TRBJ1-3, with a weak D call TRBD1 (6 bases). CDR3 length: 11 amino acids. The V end was cut by 10 bases, the J end by 3 bases, with 7 bases between. CDR1 is MRHNA and CDR2 is SNTAGT in the germline V gene. CDR3 in amino acids: CATGDGNTIYF. The CDR3, as DNA: TGTGCCACAGGGGATGGAAACACCATATATTTT.

The chain joins TRBV19 to TRBJ1-5, with 8 bases aligning to TRBD1. This CDR3 comprises 14 residues. Germline CDR1 reads LNHDA; CDR2 reads SQIVND (reference sequence). The ends lost 8 bases at V and 6 bases at J; junction bases unmatched: 9. The DNA of the CDR3 is TGTGCCAGTGAGGACAGGGCATCAGGTCAGCCCCAGCATTTT. Translating it yields CASEDRASGQPQHF. Drawing the rest from reference TRBV19 and TRBJ1-5, the complete variable domain is DGGITQSPKYLFRKEGQNVTLSCEQNLNHDAMYWYRQDPGQGLRLIYYSQIVNDFQKGDIAEGYSVSREKKESFPLTVTSAQKNPTAFYLCASEDRASGQPQHFGDGTRLSIL.

V is TRBV11-3 and J is TRBJ2-7; the match to TRBD2 covers 9 bases. V was clipped by 5 bases and J by 2 bases; unmatched bases: 7. The CDR3 spans 15 residues. Germline CDR1 SGHNT, CDR2 YENEEA. The CDR3 reads CASSRGTSSTYEQYF. CDR3 in DNA: TGTGCCAGCAGCCGAGGGACTAGCTCTACCTACGAGCAGTACTTC.

CDR3 sequence: CASSLSKGERGYTF. The DNA of the CDR3 is TGTGCCAGCAGTTTATCAAAGGGGGAGCGTGGCTACACCTTC. The gene calls are TRBV28 and TRBJ1-2; D perhaps matches TRBD1 (6 bases). V was cut by 1 base and J by 7 bases, with 13 bases left in between. The germline gives CDR1 MDHEN, CDR2 SYDVKM. This CDR3 is 14 amino acids long.

The chain joins TRBV5-1 to TRBJ2-7; D is perhaps TRBD2 (6 bases). Germline lookup yields CDR1 SGHRS and CDR2 YFSETQ. Trimming left V 0 bases short and J 0 bases short, with 13 bases between. This CDR3 is 16 amino acids long. CDR3 nucleotides: TGCGCCAGCAGCTTGGAGGGGCGGGGAAGCTCCTACGAGCAGTACTTC. This codes for CASSLEGRGSSYEQYF.

This clone was recorded a few times. The J gene is TRBJ2-2, the V gene TRBV19, with 9 bases lining up with TRBD1. Trimming took 7 bases from V and 2 from J; bases not matched to a gene: 11. Germline V gives CDR1 LNHDA, CDR2 SQIVND (reference sequence). This CDR3 is built from 17 residues. The CDR3 protein is CASTDPGQGGNTGELFF. Here the CDR3 DNA reads TGTGCCAGTACCGACCCGGGACAGGGAGGTAACACCGGGGAGCTGTTTTTT.

The chain combines TRBV10-2 with TRBJ2-7, with D perhaps TRBD1 (5 bases). The CDR3 length is 11 residues. Germline V gives CDR1 WSHSY, CDR2 SAAADI. V lost 9 bases and J lost 3, with 9 bases in between. The CDR3 here is CASKQDYEQYF. For the CDR3, the DNA is TGCGCCAGTAAACAGGACTACGAGCAGTACTTC.

This chain connects TRBV28 to TRBJ2-7, with TRBD2 as a possible D gene (5 bases). The V gene's germline CDR1 is MDHEN and CDR2 SYDVKM. The CDR3 sequence is 11 residues long. V lost 6 bases and J 4 bases, leaving 7 bases between the germline ends. This chain's CDR3 is CASSRRYEQYF. For the CDR3, the DNA is TGTGCCAGCAGCCGGAGGTACGAGCAGTACTTC.

The V call is TRBV14, the J call TRBJ1-5; unclear D gene. The germline gives CDR1 SGHDN, CDR2 FVKESK. The CDR3 has 12 amino acids. V shed 2 bases and J shed 4 bases, with 3 bases lying between them. The CDR3 protein is CASSQQNQPQHF. CDR3 DNA: TGTGCCAGCAGCCAACAAAATCAGCCCCAGCATTTT.

The chain uses TRBV6-5 and TRBJ2-5; D gene unclear. With 6 bases removed from V and 4 bases from J, the gap between germline ends came to 9 bases. Germline V gene sequence: CDR1 MNHEY, CDR2 SVGAGI. CDR3 length equals 12 residues. The CDR3 loop is CASRPIGETQYF. Written as DNA, the CDR3 is TGTGCCAGCAGACCGATCGGAGAGACCCAGTACTTC.

V gene TRBV2 combines with J gene TRBJ2-7; 7 nucleotides align to TRBD2. The CDR3 covers 14 residues. The germline CDR1 and CDR2 sequences are SNHLY and FYNNEI. With 8 bases clipped from V and 4 bases from J, the junction kept 11 bases outside the gene matches. CDR3 in amino acids: CASLEWGGKYEQYF. CDR3 DNA sequence: TGTGCCAGCTTAGAATGGGGGGGTAAATACGAGCAGTACTTC.

The chain combines TRBV18 with TRBJ2-1; perhaps TRBD2 as D (6 bases). Germline-derived CDR1 and CDR2 are KGHSH and LQKENI. Trimming stripped 1 base from V and 1 base from J, with 8 bases between. The CDR3 length is 15 residues. The CDR3 protein is CASSPRGVSYNEQFF. The CDR3 nucleotides read TGTGCCAGCTCACCACGGGGGGTTTCCTACAATGAGCAGTTCTTC.

The rearrangement links TRBV28 to TRBJ2-5, with 8 bases that match TRBD2. CDR1 and CDR2 (germline): MDHEN, SYDVKM. The trim removed 4 bases at V and 4 bases at J, leaving 8 bases unmatched. This CDR3 contains 15 residues. The CDR3 DNA reads as TGTGCCAGCAGTTCAAAGCGGGAGCTGAGAGAGACCCAGTACTTC. This translates into CASSSKRELRETQYF.

The chain recombines TRBV5-6 with TRBJ1-6, with D unclear. Germline V lookup: CDR1 SGHDT, CDR2 YYEEEE. Trimming shortened V by 0 bases and J by 0 bases, and 7 bases separated the two germline ends. The CDR3 spans 16 residues. The CDR3 here is CASSLERSSYNSPLHF. The CDR3 DNA is TGTGCCAGCAGCTTGGAAAGGAGCTCCTATAATTCACCCCTCCACTTT. The complete variable domain, with remaining parts taken from reference TRBV5-6 and TRBJ1-6, reads DAGVTQSPTHLIKTRGQQVTLRCSPKSGHDTVSWYQQALGQGPQFIFQYYEEEERQRGNFPDRFSGHQFPNYSSELNVNALLLGDSALYLCASSLERSSYNSPLHFGNGTRLTVT.

V usage is TRBV10-2 and J usage is TRBJ2-7, with 8 bases fitting TRBD1. Germline values: CDR1 WSHSY, CDR2 SAAADI. After removal of 4 bases from V and 5 bases from J, the junction contained 7 bases not matched to a gene. The CDR3 sequence is 14 residues long. The CDR3 here is CASSADRVVHEQYF. CDR3 nucleotides: TGCGCCAGCAGTGCGGACAGGGTAGTCCACGAGCAGTACTTC.

V gene TRBV19 combines with J gene TRBJ1-6; unclear D gene. This CDR3 is built from 16 residues. Germline values: CDR1 LNHDA, CDR2 SQIVND (reference sequence). With 6 bases removed from V and 0 bases from J, the gap between germline ends came to 12 bases. The chain's CDR3 is CASRPELYSYNSPLHF. The CDR3 region has the DNA TGTGCCAGTAGGCCGGAGTTGTACTCCTATAATTCACCCCTCCACTTT.

The genes are TRBV19 and TRBJ2-7; D is perhaps TRBD2 (5 bases). V lost 3 bases and J lost 6, with 15 bases in between. The CDR3 covers 14 residues. CDR1 is LNHDA and CDR2 is SQIVND in the germline V gene (reference sequence). CDR3 nucleotide sequence: TGTGCCAGTAGTATTGACGGGGTCTCCGGCGAGCAGTACTTC. It encodes CASSIDGVSGEQYF.

The rearrangement joins TRBV3-1 (or the pseudogene TRBV3-2) to TRBJ1-2; D is perhaps TRBD1 (5 bases). The CDR3 sequence is 14 residues long. Trimming took off 0 bases at V and 0 bases at J, with 5 bases between the two ends. Germline V gene sequence: CDR1 LGHDT, CDR2 YNNKEL (reference sequence). The CDR3 protein is CASSQETANYGYTF. The CDR3 coding sequence is TGTGCCAGCAGCCAAGAGACAGCTAACTATGGCTACACCTTC.